This TCR beta chain comes out of a study of regulatory T cells in long-lasting Graves disease. Many counts were recorded for this clonotype. Its matching antigen is unknown. Study findings and constraints: TCR diversity was lower in persistent Graves' patients (versus newly diagnosed ones). Persistent patients shared some 2,500 public clonotypes among themselves. Newly diagnosed patients shared fewer, at some 970. Persistent disease exhibited a predilection for TRBV28, TRBJ1-2 and TRBJ2-5.

Germline-derived CDR1 and CDR2 are SGHNT and YYREEE (reference sequence). CDR3 length equals 15 residues. Trimming shortened V by 2 bases and J by 1 base, and 13 bases separated the two germline ends. Time point meaning: newly diagnosed GD, antithyroid drugs for less than 3 months. After RNA was extracted from PBMCs, the TCR library was made from it. Construction of TCR beta libraries relied on iRepertoire HTBI primers and on Arm-PCR targeting CDR3 regions. TCRdb reprocessed the multiplex PCR reads via MiXCR and lists one record per CDR3 protein. Here the sample spans around 250,000 distinct CDR3 sequences, 18% being singletons. The sample also formed part of further work on T cells in Graves' hyperthyroidism and ophthalmopathy. That paper notes: The TCR CDR3 first-round RT-PCR relied on the HTBI primer set.

This material consisted of peripheral blood mononuclear cells (PBMCs), taken at new diagnosis, from a patient treated with antithyroid drugs. This sequence was found in a woman aged 25 to 39 with Graves disease. The rearrangement uses TRBV5-4 and TRBJ2-7; D is perhaps TRBD2 (5 bases). The DNA of the CDR3 is TGTGCCAGCAGCTTCGAGGGCTCCTATTCCTACGAGCAGTACTTC. Translating it yields CASSFEGSYSYEQYF.